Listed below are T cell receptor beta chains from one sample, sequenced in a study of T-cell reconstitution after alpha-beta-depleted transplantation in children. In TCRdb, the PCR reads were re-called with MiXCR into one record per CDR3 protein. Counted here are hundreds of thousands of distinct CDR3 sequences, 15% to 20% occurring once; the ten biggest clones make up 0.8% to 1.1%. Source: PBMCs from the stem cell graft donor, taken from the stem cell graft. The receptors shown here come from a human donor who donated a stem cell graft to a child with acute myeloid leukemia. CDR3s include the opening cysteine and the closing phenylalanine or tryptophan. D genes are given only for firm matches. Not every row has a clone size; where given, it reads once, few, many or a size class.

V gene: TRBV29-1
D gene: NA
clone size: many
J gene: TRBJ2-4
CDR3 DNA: TGCAGCGTTAGGGGGGGGCTAGGAAACATTCAGTACTTC
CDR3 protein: CSVRGGLGNIQYF

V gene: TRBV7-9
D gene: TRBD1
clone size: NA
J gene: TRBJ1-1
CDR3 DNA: TGTGCCAGCAGCTGGAAGACCGGGACAGGGCCCGAAGCTTTCTTT
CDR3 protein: CASSWKTGTGPEAFF

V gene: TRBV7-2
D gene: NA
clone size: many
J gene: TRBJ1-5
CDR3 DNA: TGTGCCAGCAGCTCCGGACAGTACAATCAGCCCCAGCATTTT
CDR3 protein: CASSSGQYNQPQHF

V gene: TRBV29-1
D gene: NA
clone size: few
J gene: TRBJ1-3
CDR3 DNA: TGCAGCGTTGGGGGGATTGGCACTGGAAACACCATATATTTT
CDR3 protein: CSVGGIGTGNTIYF

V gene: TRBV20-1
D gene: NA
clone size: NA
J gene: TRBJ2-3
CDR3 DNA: TGCAGTGCTATTTCATCGCGGTCCGCAGATACGCAGTATTTT
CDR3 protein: CSAISSRSADTQYF

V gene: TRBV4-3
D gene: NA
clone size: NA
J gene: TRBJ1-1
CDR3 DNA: TGCGCCAGCAGCCACACGGACACGAACACTGAAGCTTTCTTT
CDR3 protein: CASSHTDTNTEAFF

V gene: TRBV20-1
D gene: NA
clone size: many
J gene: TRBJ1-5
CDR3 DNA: TGCAGTGCTAGAGGGGTCAGTGATCAGCCCCAGCATTTT
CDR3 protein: CSARGVSDQPQHF

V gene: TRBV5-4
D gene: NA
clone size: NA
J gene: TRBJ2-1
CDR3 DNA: TGTGCCAGCAGCCTTCTTAAGGGTCCGGGAGAGCAGTTCTTC
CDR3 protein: CASSLLKGPGEQFF

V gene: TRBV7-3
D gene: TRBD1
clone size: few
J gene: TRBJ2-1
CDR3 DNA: TGTGCCAGCACAGGGACAGCCAACAATGAGCAGTTCTTC
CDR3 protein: CASTGTANNEQFF

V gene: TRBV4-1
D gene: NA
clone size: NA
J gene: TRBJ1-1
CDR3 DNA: TGCGCCAGCAGCCAAGATGTTAGCAGAAACACTGAAGCTTTCTTT
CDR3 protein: CASSQDVSRNTEAFF

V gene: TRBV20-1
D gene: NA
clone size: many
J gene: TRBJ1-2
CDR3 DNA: TGCAGTGCTAGAGAAGCCGGCTATGGCTACACCTTC
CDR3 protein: CSAREAGYGYTF

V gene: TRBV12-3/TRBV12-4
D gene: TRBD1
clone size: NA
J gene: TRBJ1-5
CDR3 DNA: TGTGCCAGCAGTTTCTCACAGGGGCATCAGCCCCAGCATTTT
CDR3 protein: CASSFSQGHQPQHF

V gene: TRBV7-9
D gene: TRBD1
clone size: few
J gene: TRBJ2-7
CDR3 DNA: TGTGCCAGCAGCCCGAGAGGACAGGTCCACGAGCAGTACTTC
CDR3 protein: CASSPRGQVHEQYF

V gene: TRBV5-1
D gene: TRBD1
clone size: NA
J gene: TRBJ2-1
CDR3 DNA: TGCGCCAGCAGCTCCCCGGGACAGACATTTAATGAGCAGTTCTTC
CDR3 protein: CASSSPGQTFNEQFF

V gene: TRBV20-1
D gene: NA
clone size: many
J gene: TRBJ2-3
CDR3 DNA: TGCAGTGCCACCCTTATGGGGGGGCGCCCAGATACGCAGTATTTT
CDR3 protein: CSATLMGGRPDTQYF

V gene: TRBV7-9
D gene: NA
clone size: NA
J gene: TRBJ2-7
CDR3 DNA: TGTGCCAGCAGCCCGTCCGATTCCTACGAGCAGTACTTC
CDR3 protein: CASSPSDSYEQYF

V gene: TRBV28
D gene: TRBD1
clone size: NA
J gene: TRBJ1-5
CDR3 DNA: TGTGCCAGCAGTTTACAGGGGGCTTTGCGCGATCAGCCCCAGCATTTT
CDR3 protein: CASSLQGALRDQPQHF

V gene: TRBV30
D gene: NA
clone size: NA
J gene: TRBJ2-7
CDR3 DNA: TGTGCCTGCATGAGCCCGAGGGCCGACGGCTTCGAGCAGTACTTC
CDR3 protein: CACMSPRADGFEQYF

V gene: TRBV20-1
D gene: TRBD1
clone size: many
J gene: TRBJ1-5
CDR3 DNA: TGCAGTGCTAGAGATTGGCAGGGGGGTGATCAGCCCCAGCATTTT
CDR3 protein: CSARDWQGGDQPQHF

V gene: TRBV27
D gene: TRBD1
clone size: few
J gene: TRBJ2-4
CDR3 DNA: TGTGCCAGCAGTACCACGACAGGGCGAGAGGCCAAAAACATTCAGTACTTC
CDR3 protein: CASSTTTGREAKNIQYF

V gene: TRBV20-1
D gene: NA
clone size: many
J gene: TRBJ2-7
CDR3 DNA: TGCAGTGTGACAGCCACCGGATTAGAGCAGTACTTC
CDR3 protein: CSVTATGLEQYF

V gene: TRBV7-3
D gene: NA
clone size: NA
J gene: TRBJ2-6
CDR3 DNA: TGTGCCAGCAGCTTTTCAGAATCCTCTGGGGCCAACGTCCTGACTTTC
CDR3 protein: CASSFSESSGANVLTF

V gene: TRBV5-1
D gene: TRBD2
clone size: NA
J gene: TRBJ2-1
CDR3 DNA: TGCGACAGCAGCTTATCGGGGGGGGACTACAATGAGCAGTTCTTC
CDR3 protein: CDSSLSGGDYNEQFF

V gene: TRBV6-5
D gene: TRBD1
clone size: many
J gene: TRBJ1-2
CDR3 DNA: TGTGCCAGCAGACCTCCCGGGACAGGGTGGACCTTC
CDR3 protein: CASRPPGTGWTF

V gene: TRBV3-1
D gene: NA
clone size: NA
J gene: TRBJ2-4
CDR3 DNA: TGTGCCAGCAGCCACCAAGGGGGAGCCAAAAACATTCAGTACTTC
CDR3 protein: CASSHQGGAKNIQYF

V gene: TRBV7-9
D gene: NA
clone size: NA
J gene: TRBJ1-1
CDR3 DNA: TGTGCCAGCAGCCCCGCTGGGGGGCGTGAAGCTTTCTTT
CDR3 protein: CASSPAGGREAFF

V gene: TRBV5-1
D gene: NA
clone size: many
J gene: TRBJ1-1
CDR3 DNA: TGTGCCAGCAGTTTGGGGGGCCTCATGAACACTGAAGCTTTCTTT
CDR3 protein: CASSLGGLMNTEAFF

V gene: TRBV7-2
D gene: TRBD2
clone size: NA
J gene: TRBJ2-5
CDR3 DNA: TGTGCCACCCACAAGCGGGGGGGCAAAGAGACCCAGTACTTC
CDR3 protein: CATHKRGGKETQYF

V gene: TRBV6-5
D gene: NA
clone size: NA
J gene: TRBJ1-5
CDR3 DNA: TGTGCCAGCAGTTACTCTGCCAGGGGCAATCAGCCCCAGCATTTT
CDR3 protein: CASSYSARGNQPQHF

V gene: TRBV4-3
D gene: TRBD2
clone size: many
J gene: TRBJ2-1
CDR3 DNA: TGCGCCAGCAGCCAAGATGCTAGCGGGGTTTACAATGAGCAGTTCTTC
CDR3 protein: CASSQDASGVYNEQFF

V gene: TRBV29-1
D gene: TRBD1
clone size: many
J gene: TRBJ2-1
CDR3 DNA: TGCAGCGTTGACCGGGACAGGACCAATGAGCAGTTCTTC
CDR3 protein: CSVDRDRTNEQFF

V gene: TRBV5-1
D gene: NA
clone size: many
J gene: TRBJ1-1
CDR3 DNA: TGCGCCAGCAGCTCAGACGCCCAGAGGGGCACTGAAGCTTTCTTT
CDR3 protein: CASSSDAQRGTEAFF

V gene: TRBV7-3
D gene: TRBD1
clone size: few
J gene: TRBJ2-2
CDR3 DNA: TGTGCCAGCAGCTTAACCGTCCCCGGGGACAGGAGTGCCACCGGGGAGCTGTTTTTT
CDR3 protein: CASSLTVPGDRSATGELFF

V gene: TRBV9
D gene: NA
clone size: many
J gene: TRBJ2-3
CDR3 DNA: TGTGCCAGCAGCGCTTCTAAGGGCAGCGTATATAGCACAGATACGCAGTATTTT
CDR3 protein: CASSASKGSVYSTDTQYF

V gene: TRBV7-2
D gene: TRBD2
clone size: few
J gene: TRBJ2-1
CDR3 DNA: TGTGCCAGCAGCTTAGCCCCAGGAGCGGGGGCTTACAATGAGCAGTTCTTC
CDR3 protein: CASSLAPGAGAYNEQFF

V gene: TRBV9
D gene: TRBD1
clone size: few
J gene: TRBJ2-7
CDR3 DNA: TGTGCCAGCAGCGACACAGGGGCCGAGCAGTACTTC
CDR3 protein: CASSDTGAEQYF

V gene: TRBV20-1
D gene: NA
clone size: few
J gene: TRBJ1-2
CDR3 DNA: TGCAGTGCTCCCTTCGAGGGAGGTTATGGCTACACCTTC
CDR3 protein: CSAPFEGGYGYTF

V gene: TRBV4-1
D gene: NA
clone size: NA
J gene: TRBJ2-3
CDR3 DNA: TGCGCCAGCAGCCAAGGGGGAGAGCTAGATCAGTATTTT
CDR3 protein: CASSQGGELDQYF

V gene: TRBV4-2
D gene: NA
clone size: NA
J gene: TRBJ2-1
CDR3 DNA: TGTGCCAGCAGCCAAGGATTGGAAGGGACACGGTCCTACAATGAGCAGTTCTTC
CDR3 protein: CASSQGLEGTRSYNEQFF

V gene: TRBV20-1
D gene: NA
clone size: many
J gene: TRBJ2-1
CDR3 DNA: TGCAGTGCTACCCAGGACGGGGGTTGGAATGAGCAGTTCTTC
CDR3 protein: CSATQDGGWNEQFF

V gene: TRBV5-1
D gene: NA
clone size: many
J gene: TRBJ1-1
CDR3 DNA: TGCGCCAGCAGCTTCACCTCGGCGGACACTGAAGCTTTCTTT
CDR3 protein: CASSFTSADTEAFF

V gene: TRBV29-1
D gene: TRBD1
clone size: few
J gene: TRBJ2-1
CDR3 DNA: TGCAGCGTTGATCAAACTCGAGGGGGCAGCTCCTACAATGAGCAGTTCTTC
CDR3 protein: CSVDQTRGGSSYNEQFF

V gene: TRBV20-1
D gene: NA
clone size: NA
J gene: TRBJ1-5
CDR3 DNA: TGCAGTGCTAGAGATACAGGGTCCCACAATCAGCCCCAGCATTTT
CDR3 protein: CSARDTGSHNQPQHF

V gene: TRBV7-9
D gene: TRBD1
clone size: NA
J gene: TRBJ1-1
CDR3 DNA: TGTGCCAGCAGCGCCCAGACAGGGGGCATCACTGAAGCTTTCTTT
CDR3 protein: CASSAQTGGITEAFF

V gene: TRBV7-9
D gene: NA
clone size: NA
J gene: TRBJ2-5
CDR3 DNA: TGTGCCAGCAGCTCCCTGGGGAATCCGGAGACCCAGTACTTC
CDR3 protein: CASSSLGNPETQYF

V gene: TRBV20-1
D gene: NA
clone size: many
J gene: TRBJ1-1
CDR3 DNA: TGCAGTGCTAGAGACTGGACAGAAAATCGGAACACTGAAGCTTTCTTT
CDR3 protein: CSARDWTENRNTEAFF